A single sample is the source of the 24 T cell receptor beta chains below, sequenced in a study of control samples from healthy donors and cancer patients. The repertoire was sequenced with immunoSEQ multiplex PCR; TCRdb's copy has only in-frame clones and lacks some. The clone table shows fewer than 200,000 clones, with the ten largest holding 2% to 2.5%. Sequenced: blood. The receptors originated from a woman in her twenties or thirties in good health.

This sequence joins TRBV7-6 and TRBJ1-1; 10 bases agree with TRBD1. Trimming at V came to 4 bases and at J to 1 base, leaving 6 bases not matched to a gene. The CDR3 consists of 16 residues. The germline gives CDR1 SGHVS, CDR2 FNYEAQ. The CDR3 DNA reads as TGTGCCAGCAGCTCTCTGGACAGGGGGGGGAACACTGAAGCTTTCTTT. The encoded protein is CASSSLDRGGNTEAFF.

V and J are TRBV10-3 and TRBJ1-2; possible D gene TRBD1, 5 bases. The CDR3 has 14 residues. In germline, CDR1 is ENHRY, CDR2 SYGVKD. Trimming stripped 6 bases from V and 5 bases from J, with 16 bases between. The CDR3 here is CAISGGTAEYGYTF. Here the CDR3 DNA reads TGTGCCATCAGCGGCGGGACGGCAGAGTATGGCTACACCTTC.

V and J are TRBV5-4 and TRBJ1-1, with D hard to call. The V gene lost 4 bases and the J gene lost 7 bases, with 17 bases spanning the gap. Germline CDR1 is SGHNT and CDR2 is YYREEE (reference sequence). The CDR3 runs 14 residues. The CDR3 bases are TGTGCCAGCAGCCCCCAGGTTGGGAGAAATGAAGCTTTCTTT. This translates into CASSPQVGRNEAFF.

CDR3 DNA sequence: TGCAGCGTCGCCCGGGACACCCAAGAGACCCAGTACTTC. It specifies CSVARDTQETQYF. The chain joins TRBV29-1 to TRBJ2-5; a possible D gene is TRBD1 (6 bases). The V gene's germline CDR1 is SQVTM and CDR2 ANQGSEA. The CDR3 consists of 13 residues. The germline V and J ends were trimmed by 6 bases and 1 base, with 12 bases remaining between them.

In nucleotides, the CDR3 is TGTGCCAGCACCGATCGAGGAGGAGCCTACGAGCAGTACTTC. This sequence encodes CASTDRGGAYEQYF. The genes are TRBV11-2 and TRBJ2-7, with a possible D match to TRBD2 (5 bases). V gave up 7 bases and J gave up 2 bases, with 15 bases separating them. The CDR3 is made up of 14 amino acids. CDR1 and CDR2 (germline): SGHAT, FQNNGV. Full variable domain (outside the CDR3, taken from reference TRBV11-2 and TRBJ2-7): EAGVAQSPRYKIIEKRQSVAFWCNPISGHATLYWYQQILGQGPKLLIQFQNNGVVDDSQLPKDRFSAERLKGVDSTLKIQPAKLEDSAVYLCASTDRGGAYEQYFGPGTRLTVT.

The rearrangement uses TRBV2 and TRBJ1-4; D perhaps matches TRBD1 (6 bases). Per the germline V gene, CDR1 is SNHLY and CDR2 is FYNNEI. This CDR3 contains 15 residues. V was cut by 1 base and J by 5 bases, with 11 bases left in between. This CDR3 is CASSEEIGGNEKLFF. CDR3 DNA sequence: TGTGCCAGCAGTGAAGAGATAGGGGGAAATGAAAAACTGTTTTTT.

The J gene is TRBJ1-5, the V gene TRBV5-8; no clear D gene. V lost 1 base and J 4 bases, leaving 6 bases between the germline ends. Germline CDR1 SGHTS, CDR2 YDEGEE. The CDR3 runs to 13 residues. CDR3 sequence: CASSLLLNQPQHF. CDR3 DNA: TGTGCCAGCAGCTTGTTGTTAAATCAGCCCCAGCATTTT. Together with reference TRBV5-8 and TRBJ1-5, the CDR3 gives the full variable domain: EAGVTQSPTHLIKTRGQQATLRCSPISGHTSVYWYQQALGLGLQFLLWYDEGEERNRGNFPPRFSGRQFPNYSSELNVNALELEDSALYLCASSLLLNQPQHFGDGTRLSIL.

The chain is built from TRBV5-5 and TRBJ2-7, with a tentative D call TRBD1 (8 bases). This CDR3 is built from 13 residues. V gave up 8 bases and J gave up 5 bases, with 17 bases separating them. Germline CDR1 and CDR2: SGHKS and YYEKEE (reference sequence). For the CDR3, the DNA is TGTGCCAGTTATCCAACAGGGGGGGACGAGCAGTACTTC. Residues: CASYPTGGDEQYF.

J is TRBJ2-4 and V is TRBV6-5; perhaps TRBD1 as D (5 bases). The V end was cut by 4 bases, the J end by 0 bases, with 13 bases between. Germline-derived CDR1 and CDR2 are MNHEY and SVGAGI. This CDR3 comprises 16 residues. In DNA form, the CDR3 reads TGTGCCAGCAGTTTGACAGCCGATCTAGCCAAAAACATTCAGTACTTC. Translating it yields CASSLTADLAKNIQYF.

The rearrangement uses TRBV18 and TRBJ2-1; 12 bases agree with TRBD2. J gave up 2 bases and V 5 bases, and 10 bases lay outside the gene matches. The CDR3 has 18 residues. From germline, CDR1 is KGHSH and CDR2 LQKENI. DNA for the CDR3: TGTGCCAGCTCAAGGACTAGCGGGGCCACCCAACCCTACAATGAGCAGTTCTTC. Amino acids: CASSRTSGATQPYNEQFF.

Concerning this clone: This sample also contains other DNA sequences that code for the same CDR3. The CDR3 here is CASSRIGGPGELFF. Written as DNA, the CDR3 is TGTGCCAGCAGCCGTATAGGGGGTCCCGGGGAGCTGTTTTTT. The V and J genes are TRBV9 and TRBJ2-2; a weak D match, TRBD1 (6 bases). Germline-derived CDR1 and CDR2 are SGDLS and YYNGEE. This CDR3 region has 14 residues. The V gene lost 4 bases and the J gene lost 6 bases, with 13 bases spanning the gap.

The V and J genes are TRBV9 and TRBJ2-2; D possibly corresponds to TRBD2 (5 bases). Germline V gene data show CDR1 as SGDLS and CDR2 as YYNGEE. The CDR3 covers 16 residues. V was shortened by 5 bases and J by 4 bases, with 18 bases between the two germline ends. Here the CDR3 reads CASSRRSSQATGELFF. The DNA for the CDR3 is TGTGCCAGCAGTCGTAGGTCTAGCCAGGCCACCGGGGAGCTGTTTTTT.

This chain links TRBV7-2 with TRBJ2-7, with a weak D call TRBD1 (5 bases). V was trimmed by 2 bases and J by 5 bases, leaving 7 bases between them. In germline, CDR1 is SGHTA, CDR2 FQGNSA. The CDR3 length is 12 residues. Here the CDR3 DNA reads TGTGCCAGCAGCTTAATCAGGGACGAGCAGTACTTC. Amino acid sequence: CASSLIRDEQYF.

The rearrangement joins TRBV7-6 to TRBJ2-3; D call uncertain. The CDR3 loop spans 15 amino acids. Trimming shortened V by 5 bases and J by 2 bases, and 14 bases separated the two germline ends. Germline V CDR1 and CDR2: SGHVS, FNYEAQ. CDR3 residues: CASSQSTRFTDTQYF. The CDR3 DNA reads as TGTGCCAGCAGCCAATCAACCAGGTTCACAGATACGCAGTATTTT.

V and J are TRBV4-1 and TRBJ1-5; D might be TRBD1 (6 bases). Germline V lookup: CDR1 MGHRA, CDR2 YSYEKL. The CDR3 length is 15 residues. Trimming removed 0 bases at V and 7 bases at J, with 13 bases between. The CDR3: CASSQDGQGIQPQHF. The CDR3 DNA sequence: TGCGCCAGCAGCCAAGATGGGCAGGGGATACAGCCCCAGCATTTT.

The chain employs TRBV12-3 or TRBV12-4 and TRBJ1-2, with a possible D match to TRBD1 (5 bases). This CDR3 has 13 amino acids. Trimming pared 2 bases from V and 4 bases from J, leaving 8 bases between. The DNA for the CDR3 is TGTGCCAGCAGTTTAAAGGGACCCTATGGCTACACCTTC. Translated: CASSLKGPYGYTF.

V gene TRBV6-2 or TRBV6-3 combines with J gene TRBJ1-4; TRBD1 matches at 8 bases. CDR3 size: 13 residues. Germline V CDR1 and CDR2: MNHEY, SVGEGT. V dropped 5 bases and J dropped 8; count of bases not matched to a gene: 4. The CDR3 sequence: CASSPWDREKLFF. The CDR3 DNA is TGTGCCAGCAGTCCCTGGGACAGGGAAAAACTGTTTTTT.

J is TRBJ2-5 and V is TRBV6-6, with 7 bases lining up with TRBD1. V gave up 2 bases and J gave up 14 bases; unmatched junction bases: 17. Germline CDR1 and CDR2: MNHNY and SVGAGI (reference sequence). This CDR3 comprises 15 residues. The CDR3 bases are TGTGCCAGCAGTTACGGTGGGACAGCCGGTAGGGGCCGTTACTTC. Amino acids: CASSYGGTAGRGRYF.

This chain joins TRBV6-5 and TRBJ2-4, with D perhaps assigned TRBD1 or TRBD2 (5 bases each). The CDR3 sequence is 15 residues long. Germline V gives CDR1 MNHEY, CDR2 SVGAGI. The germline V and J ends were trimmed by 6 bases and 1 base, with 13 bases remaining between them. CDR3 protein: CASSPDRGAKNIQYF. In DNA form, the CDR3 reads TGTGCCAGCAGCCCCGATCGGGGCGCCAAAAACATTCAGTACTTC.

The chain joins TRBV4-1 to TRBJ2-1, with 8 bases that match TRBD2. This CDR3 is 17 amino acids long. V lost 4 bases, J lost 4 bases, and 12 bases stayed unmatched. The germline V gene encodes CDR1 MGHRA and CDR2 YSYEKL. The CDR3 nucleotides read TGCGCCAGCAGCCCCCCCAGCGGGGGAGAAAGGTACAATGAGCAGTTCTTC. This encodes CASSPPSGGERYNEQFF.

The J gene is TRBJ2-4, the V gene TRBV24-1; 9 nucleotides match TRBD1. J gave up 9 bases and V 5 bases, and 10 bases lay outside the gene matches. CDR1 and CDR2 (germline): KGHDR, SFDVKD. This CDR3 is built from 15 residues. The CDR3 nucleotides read TGTGCCACCAGTGCCACCGGGACAGGGTGGGGCATTCAGTACTTC. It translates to CATSATGTGWGIQYF.

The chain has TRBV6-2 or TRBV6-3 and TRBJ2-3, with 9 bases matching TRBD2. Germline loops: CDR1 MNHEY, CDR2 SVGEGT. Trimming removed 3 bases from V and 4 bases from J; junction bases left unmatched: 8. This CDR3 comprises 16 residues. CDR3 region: CASSYRAGGPPDTQYF. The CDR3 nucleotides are TGTGCCAGCAGTTATCGGGCGGGGGGGCCCCCAGATACGCAGTATTTT.

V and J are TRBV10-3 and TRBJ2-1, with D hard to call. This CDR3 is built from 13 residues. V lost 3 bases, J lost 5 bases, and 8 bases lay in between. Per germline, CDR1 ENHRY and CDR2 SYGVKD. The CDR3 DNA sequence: TGTGCCATCAGTGACGCGGCGAACAATGAGCAGTTCTTC. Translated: CAISDAANNEQFF.

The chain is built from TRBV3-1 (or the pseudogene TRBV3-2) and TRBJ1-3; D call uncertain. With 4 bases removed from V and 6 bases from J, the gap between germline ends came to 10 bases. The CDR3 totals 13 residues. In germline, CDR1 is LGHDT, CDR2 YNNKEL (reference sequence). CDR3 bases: TGTGCCAGCAGCCGTGTGCTAGAAAACACCATATATTTT. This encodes CASSRVLENTIYF.